This TCR beta chain was captured by sequencing in a study of OX40 agonist ivuxolimab in advanced cancers. Overall study context: Patients' therapy was ivuxolimab, an antibody that acts as an agonist of OX40 (CD134). Ivuxolimab, which patients received intravenously every 2 weeks, was dosed at 0.01 to 10 mg/kg.

A remark on this clone: Antigen specificity is unknown.

Study-level points and caveats: Within 6 weeks, CD4+ and CD8+ blood T cells expanded clonally at 0.1 to 3.0 mg/kg.

The CDR3 loop spans 14 amino acids. Trimming stripped 4 bases from V and 5 bases from J, with 12 bases between. Germline lookup yields CDR1 LNHDA and CDR2 SQIVND (reference sequence). Patients were excluded for autoimmune disease history or systemic immunosuppression. Method: immunoSEQ multiplex PCR; TCRdb's copy keeps in-frame clones and lacks some. Of about 22,000 clones listed, 65% to 90% are singletons. The sequence came from an adult with an advanced solid tumor such as melanoma, head and neck, liver or kidney cancer. The material sequenced was CD4+ or CD8+ T cells sorted from blood, taken in a trial of the OX40 agonist ivuxolimab. The V and J genes are TRBV19 and TRBJ1-5; weak D call: TRBD1 (6 bases). CDR3 protein: CASSTDRIYQPQHF. In DNA form, the CDR3 reads TGTGCCAGTAGTACGGACAGAATATATCAGCCCCAGCATTTT.